This T cell receptor (beta chain) is drawn from a study of beta chain features in type 1 diabetes. Study-wide results and caveats: Lower insertion and higher deletion counts appeared at VDJ junctions in type 1 diabetes patients. Significant though moderate, a shortening of TCRB CDR3s appeared in all four CD4+ subsets of Type 1 diabetes patients. Patients' naive, central memory and regulatory TCRB repertoires appeared more alike than those of healthy donors.

cDNA synthesis used the whole RNA isolate, giving expressed TCRB sequences. Clones were sequenced by immunoSEQ multiplex PCR, and TCRdb holds only the in-frame ones, with some missing. Here the sample spans roughly 450,000 clones, about an eighth being singletons. V lost 6 bases and J lost 8, with 13 bases in between. CDR3 length: 12 residues. The germline CDR1 and CDR2 sequences are MDHEN and SYDVKM. This clone was picked up a small number of times. Antigen specificity is unknown. Every donor provided one heparinised blood draw, which averaged about 120 mL. The TCR was taken from a woman aged 18-29 years in good health. The material sequenced was naive CD4+ T cells from blood. The chain uses TRBV28 and TRBJ1-1; D is unresolved. CDR3: CASRLQQREAFF. The CDR3 DNA sequence: TGTGCCAGCAGGCTACAGCAGAGAGAAGCTTTCTTT.